This TCR beta chain was captured in a study of shared clonotypes between healthy human individuals. In the case of this clone: Its specificity is not known.

Regarding the study as a whole: It was the non-shared clonotypes that had lower generation probabilities than clonotypes shared by all four donors. Richness estimates generally favored naive over memory subsets.

The CDR3 has 15 amino acids. V was cut by 6 bases and J by 0 bases, with 15 bases left in between. Germline CDR1 ENHRY, CDR2 SYGVKD. Only in-frame clones appear in the TCRdb table, and some are missing; sequencing was by immunoSEQ multiplex PCR. The profile shows millions of clones, 90% to 95% of them singletons. Sequencing used naive CD4+ T cells sorted from blood. Subset described: CD45RA+ positively selected. This chain links TRBV10-3 with TRBJ2-7; either TRBD1 or TRBD2 may supply D (5 bases each). The source is a man aged 18-30 years in good health. CDR3 coding DNA: TGTGCCATCAGCGGGGACCCAAGGAGCTCCTACGAGCAGTACTTC. Residues: CAISGDPRSSYEQYF.